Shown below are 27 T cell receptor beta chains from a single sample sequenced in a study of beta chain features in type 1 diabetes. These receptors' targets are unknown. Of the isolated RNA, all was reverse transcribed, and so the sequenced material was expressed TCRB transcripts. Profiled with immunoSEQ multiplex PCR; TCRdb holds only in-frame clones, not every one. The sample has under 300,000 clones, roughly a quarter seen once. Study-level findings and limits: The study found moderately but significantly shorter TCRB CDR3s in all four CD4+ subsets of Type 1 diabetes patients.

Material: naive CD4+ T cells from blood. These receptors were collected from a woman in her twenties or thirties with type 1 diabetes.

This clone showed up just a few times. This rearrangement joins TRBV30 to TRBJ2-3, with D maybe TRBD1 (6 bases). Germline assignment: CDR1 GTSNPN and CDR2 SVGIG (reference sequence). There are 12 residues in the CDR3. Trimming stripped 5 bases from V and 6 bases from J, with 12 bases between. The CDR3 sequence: CAWGGLKDTQYF. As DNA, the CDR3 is TGTGCCTGGGGGGGCCTCAAGGATACGCAGTATTTT. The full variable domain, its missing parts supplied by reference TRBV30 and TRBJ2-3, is SQTIHQWPATLVQPVGSPLSLECTVEGTSNPNLYWYRQAAGRGLQLLFYSVGIGQISSEVPQNLSASRPQDRQFILSSKKLLLSDSGFYLCAWGGLKDTQYFGPGTRLTVL.

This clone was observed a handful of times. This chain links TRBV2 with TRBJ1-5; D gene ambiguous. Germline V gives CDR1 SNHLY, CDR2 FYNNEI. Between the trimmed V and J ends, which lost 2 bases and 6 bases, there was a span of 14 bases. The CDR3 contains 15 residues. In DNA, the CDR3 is TGTGCCAGCAGTGAACAAGAGGGTTGGAGTCAGCCCCAGCATTTT. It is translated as CASSEQEGWSQPQHF.

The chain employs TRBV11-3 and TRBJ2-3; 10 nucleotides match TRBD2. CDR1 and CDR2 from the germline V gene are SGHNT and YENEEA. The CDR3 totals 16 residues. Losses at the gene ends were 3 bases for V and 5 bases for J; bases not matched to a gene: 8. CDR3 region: CASSLRASGRGDTQYF. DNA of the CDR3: TGTGCCAGCAGCTTGCGGGCTAGCGGGAGAGGAGATACGCAGTATTTT.

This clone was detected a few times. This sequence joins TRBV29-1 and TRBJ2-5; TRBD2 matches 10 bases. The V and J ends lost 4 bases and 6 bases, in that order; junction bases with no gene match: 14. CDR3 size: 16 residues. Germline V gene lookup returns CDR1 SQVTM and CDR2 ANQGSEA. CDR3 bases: TGCAGCGTTGGTAACCAGAGCGGGAGGGCCGGGAAGACCCAGTACTTC. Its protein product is CSVGNQSGRAGKTQYF. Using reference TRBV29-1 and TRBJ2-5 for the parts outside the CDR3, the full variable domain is SAVISQKPSRDICQRGTSLTIQCQVDSQVTMMFWYRQQPGQSLTLIATANQGSEATYESGFVIDKFPISRPNLTFSTLTVSNMSPEDSSIYLCSVGNQSGRAGKTQYFGPGTRLLVL.

Here the CDR3 reads CSVGQGIYQETQYF. CDR3 sequence (DNA): TGCAGCGTTGGGCAGGGCATCTACCAAGAGACCCAGTACTTC. The chain employs TRBV29-1 and TRBJ2-5; D is perhaps TRBD1 (5 bases). Germline loops: CDR1 SQVTM, CDR2 ANQGSEA. Trimming removed 4 bases at V and 0 bases at J, with 12 bases between. The CDR3 spans 14 residues.

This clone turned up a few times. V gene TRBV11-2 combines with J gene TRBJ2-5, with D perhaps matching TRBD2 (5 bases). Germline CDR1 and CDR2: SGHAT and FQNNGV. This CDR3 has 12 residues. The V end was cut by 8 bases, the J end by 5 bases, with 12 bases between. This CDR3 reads CASEEVGETQYF. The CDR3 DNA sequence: TGTGCCAGCGAGGAGGTGGGCGAGACCCAGTACTTC.

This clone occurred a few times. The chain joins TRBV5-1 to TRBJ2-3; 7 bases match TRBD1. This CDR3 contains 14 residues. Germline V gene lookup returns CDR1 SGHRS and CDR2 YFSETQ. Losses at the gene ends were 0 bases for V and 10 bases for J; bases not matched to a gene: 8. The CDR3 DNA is TGCGCCAGCAGCTTGGAACAGGGGTCCCCCTCGCAGTATTTT. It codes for CASSLEQGSPSQYF.

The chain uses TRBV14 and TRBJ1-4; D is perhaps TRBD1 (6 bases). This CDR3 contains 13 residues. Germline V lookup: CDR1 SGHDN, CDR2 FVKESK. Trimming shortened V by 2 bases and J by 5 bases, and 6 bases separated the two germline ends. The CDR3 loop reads CASSQTGNEKLFF. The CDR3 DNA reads TGTGCCAGCAGCCAAACAGGGAATGAAAAACTGTTTTTT. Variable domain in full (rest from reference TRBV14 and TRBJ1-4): EAGVTQFPSHSVIEKGQTVTLRCDPISGHDNLYWYRRVMGKEIKFLLHFVKESKQDESGMPNNRFLAERTGGTYSTLKVQPAELEDSGVYFCASSQTGNEKLFFGSGTQLSVL.

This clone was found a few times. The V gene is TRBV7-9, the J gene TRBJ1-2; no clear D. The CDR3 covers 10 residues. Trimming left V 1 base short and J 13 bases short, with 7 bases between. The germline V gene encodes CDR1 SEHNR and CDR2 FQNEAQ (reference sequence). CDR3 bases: TGTGCCAGCAGCTTAGTGGAGGGCACCTTC. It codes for CASSLVEGTF. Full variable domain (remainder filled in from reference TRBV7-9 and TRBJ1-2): DTGVSQNPRHKITKRGQNVTFRCDPISEHNRLYWYRQTLGQGPEFLTYFQNEAQLEKSRLLSDRFSAERPKGSFSTLEIQRTEQGDSAMYLCASSLVEGTFGSGTRLTVV.

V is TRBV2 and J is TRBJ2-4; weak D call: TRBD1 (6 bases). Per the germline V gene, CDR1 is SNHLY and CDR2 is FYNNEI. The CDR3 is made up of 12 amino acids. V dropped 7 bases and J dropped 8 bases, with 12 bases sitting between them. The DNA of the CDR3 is TGTGCCAGCAAACAGGGATGGGACATTCAGTACTTC. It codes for CASKQGWDIQYF.

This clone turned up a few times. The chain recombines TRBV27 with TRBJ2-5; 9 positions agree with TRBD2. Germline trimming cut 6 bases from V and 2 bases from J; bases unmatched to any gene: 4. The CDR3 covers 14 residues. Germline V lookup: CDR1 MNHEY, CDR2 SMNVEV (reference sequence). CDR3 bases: TGTGCCAGCAGCGGGACTAGCAGACAAGAGACCCAGTACTTC. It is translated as CASSGTSRQETQYF.

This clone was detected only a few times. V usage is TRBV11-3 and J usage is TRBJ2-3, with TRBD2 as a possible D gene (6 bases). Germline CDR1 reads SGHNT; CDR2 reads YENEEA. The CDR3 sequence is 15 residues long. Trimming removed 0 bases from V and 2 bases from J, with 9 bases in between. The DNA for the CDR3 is TGTGCCAGCAGCTTAGAGCCTAGCGACACAGATACGCAGTATTTT. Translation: CASSLEPSDTDTQYF.

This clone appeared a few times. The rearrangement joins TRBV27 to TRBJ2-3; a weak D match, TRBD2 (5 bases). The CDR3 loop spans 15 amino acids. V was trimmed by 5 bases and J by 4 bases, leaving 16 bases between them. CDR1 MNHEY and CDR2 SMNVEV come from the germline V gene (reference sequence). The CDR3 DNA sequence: TGTGCCAGCAGTCCGGGATTCTCAAGGGCAGATACGCAGTATTTT. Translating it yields CASSPGFSRADTQYF.

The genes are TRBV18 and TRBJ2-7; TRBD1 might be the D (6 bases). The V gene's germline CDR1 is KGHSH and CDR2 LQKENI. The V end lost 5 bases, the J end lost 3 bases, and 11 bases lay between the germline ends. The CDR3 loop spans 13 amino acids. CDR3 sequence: CASSITGNYEQYF. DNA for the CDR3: TGTGCCAGCTCAATCACAGGGAACTACGAGCAGTACTTC.

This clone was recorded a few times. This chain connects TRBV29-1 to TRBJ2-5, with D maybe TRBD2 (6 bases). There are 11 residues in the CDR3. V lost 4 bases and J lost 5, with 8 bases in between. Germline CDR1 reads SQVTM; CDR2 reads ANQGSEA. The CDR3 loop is CSVVGGETQYF. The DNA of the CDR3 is TGCAGCGTTGTAGGAGGGGAGACCCAGTACTTC. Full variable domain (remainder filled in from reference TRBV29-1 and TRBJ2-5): SAVISQKPSRDICQRGTSLTIQCQVDSQVTMMFWYRQQPGQSLTLIATANQGSEATYESGFVIDKFPISRPNLTFSTLTVSNMSPEDSSIYLCSVVGGETQYFGPGTRLLVL.

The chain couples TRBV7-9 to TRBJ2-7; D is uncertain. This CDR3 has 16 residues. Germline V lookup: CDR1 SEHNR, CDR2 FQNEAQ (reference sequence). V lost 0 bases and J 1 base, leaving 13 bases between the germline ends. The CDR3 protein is CASSLASLLYSYEQYF. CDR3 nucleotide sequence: TGTGCCAGCAGCTTAGCGTCTCTCCTTTATTCCTACGAGCAGTACTTC.

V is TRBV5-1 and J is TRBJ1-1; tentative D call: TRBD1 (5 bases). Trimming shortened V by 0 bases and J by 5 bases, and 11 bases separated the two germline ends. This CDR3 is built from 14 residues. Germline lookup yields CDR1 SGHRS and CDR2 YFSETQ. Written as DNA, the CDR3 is TGCGCCAGCAGCTTGGCGGCAGGGTGGACTGAAGCTTTCTTT. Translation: CASSLAAGWTEAFF. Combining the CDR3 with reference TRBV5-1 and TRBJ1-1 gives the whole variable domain KAGVTQTPRYLIKTRGQQVTLSCSPISGHRSVSWYQQTPGQGLQFLFEYFSETQRNKGNFPGRFSGRQFSNSRSEMNVSTLELGDSALYLCASSLAAGWTEAFFGQGTRLTVV.

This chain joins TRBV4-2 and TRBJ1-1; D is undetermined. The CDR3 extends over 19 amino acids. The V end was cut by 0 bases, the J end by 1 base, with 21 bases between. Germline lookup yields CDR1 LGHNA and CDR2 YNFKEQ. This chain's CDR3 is CASSQDRMRGNSANTEAFF. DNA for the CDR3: TGTGCCAGCAGCCAAGATAGAATGCGAGGGAATTCGGCGAACACTGAAGCTTTCTTT.

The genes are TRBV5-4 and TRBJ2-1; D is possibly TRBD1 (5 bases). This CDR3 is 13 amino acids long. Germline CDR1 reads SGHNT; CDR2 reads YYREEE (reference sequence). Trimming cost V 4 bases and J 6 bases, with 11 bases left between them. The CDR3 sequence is CASSLTGSNEQFF. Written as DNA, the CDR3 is TGTGCCAGCAGCCTTACAGGAAGCAATGAGCAGTTCTTC.

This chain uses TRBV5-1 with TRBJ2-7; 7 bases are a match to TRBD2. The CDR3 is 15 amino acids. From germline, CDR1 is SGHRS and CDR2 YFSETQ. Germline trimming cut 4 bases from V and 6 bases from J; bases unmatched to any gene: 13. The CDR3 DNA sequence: TGCGCCAGCAGCGAGCAGGCGGGAGTGTTAGGCGAGCAGTACTTC. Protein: CASSEQAGVLGEQYF.

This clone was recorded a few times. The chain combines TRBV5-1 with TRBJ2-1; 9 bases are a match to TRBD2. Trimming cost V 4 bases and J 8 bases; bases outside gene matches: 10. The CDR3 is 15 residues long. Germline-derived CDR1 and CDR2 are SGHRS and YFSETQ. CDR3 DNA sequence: TGCGCCAGCAGCCTGGCGCGGGAGGGCCATCATGAGCAGTTCTTC. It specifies CASSLAREGHHEQFF.

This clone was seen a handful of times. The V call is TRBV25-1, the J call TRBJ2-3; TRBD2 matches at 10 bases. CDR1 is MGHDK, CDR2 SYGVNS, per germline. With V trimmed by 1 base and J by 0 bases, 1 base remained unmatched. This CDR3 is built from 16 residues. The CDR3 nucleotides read TGTGCCAGCAGTGAATCACTAGCGGGAAGCACAGATACGCAGTATTTT. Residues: CASSESLAGSTDTQYF.

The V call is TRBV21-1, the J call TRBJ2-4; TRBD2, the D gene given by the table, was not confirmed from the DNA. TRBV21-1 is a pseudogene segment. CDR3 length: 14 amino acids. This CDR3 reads CASKPLVWRNIQYF. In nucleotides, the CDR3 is TGTGCCAGCAAGCCACTAGTTTGGAGAAACATTCAGTACTTC.

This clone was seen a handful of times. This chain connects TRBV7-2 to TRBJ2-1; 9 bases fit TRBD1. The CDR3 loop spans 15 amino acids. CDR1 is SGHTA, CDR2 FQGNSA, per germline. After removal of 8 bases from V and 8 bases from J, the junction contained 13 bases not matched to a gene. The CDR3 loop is CASLRGTGFYDEQFF. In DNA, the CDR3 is TGTGCCAGCTTACGCGGGACAGGGTTTTATGATGAGCAGTTCTTC.

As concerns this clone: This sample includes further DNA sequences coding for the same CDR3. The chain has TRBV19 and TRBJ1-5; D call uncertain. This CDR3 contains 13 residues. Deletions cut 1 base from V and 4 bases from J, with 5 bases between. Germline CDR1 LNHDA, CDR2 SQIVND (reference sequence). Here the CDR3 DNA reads TGTGCCAGTAGTATAGCCTTAAATCAGCCCCAGCATTTT. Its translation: CASSIALNQPQHF.

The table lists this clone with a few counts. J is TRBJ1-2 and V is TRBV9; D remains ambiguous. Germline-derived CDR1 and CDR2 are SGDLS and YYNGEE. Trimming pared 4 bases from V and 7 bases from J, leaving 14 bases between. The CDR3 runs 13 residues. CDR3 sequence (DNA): TGTGCCAGCAGCCGAGACGGGGTCTCTGGCTACACCTTC. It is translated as CASSRDGVSGYTF.

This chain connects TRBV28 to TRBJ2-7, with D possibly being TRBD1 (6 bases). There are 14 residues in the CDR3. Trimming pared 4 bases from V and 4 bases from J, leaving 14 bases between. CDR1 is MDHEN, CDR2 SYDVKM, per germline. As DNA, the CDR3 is TGTGCCAGCAGTTCCGCAGGGGCGTCGTACGAGCAGTACTTC. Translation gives CASSSAGASYEQYF.